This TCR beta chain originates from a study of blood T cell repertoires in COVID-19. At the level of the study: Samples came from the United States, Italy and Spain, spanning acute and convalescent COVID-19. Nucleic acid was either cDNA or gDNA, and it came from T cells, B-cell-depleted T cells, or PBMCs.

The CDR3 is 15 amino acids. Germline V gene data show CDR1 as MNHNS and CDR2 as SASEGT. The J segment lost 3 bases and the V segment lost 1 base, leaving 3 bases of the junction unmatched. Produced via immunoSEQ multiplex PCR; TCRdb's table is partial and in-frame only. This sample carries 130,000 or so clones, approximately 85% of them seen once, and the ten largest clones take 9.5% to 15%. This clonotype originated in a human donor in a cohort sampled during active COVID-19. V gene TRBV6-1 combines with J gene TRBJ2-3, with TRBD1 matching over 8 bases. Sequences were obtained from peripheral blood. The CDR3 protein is CASSEGTGPTDTQYF. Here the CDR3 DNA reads TGTGCCAGCAGTGAAGGGACAGGGCCAACAGATACGCAGTATTTT.